A selection of T cell receptor beta chains follows, all from one sample in a study of OX40 agonist ivuxolimab in advanced cancers. Data came from immunoSEQ multiplex PCR; TCRdb stores just in-frame clones and leaves some out. The sample comprises some 150,000 clones, approximately 90% of which are singletons, and 1.1% rests with the top ten. The sequenced sample was CD4+ or CD8+ T cells sorted from blood, obtained in a trial of the OX40 agonist ivuxolimab. The source of these receptors is an adult with an advanced solid tumor such as melanoma, head and neck, liver or kidney cancer. Each CDR3 is given with its conserved first and last residue. The order of the fields is clone size, J gene, D gene, V gene, CDR3 DNA, CDR3 protein. A D gene is named only where the DNA matches it firmly. Clone size is given for some rows only: seen once, a few or many times, or a class if the clone is expanded.

. | TRBJ2-2 | TRBD2 | TRBV5-4 | TGTGCCACCGCGGGACTAGCGGGAGAGAACACCGGGGAGCTGTTTTTT | CATAGLAGENTGELFF
. | TRBJ2-2 | . | TRBV5-1 | TGCGCCAGCAGCTCGGACAGCCGTACCGGGGAGCTGTTTTTT | CASSSDSRTGELFF
. | TRBJ2-3 | TRBD2 | TRBV6-1 | TGTGCCAGCACTTTGCGGGAGGGGGATACGCAGTATTTT | CASTLREGDTQYF
. | TRBJ2-7 | . | TRBV11-2 | TGTGCCAGCAGCATCGACCTAGATTCCTACGAGCAGTACTTC | CASSIDLDSYEQYF
. | TRBJ2-3 | . | TRBV28 | TGTGCCAGCAGTTCCAGAGACACAGATACGCAGTATTTT | CASSSRDTDTQYF
. | TRBJ2-3 | . | TRBV6-4 | TGTGCCAGCAGTGACTCGCCGGGAGCCACAGATACGCAGTATTTT | CASSDSPGATDTQYF
. | TRBJ1-1 | . | TRBV4-1 | TGCGCCAGCAGCCAACCCTTCGCTATGAACACTGAAGCTTTCTTT | CASSQPFAMNTEAFF
. | TRBJ2-7 | TRBD2 | TRBV4-2 | TGTGCCAGCAGCCAAGGAGGGACTAGCGAAGCCTACGAGCAGTACTTC | CASSQGGTSEAYEQYF
. | TRBJ1-1 | . | TRBV28 | TGTGCCAGCAGTTTAGGTGCAGCAACGTTTATGAACACTGAAGCTTTCTTT | CASSLGAATFMNTEAFF
once | TRBJ1-1 | TRBD1 | TRBV5-6 | TGTGCCAGCAGCTCCTGGGGAGGGACAGGGCCTATGAACACTGAAGCTTTCTTT | CASSSWGGTGPMNTEAFF
once | TRBJ2-7 | TRBD2 | TRBV19 | TGTGCCAGTAGCCCCTCGCGGGGAGGGTCCCCCTACGAGCAGTACTTC | CASSPSRGGSPYEQYF
. | TRBJ1-1 | . | TRBV5-1 | TGCGCCAGCAGGGACAGCTCAACACTCGGTGAAGCTTTCTTT | CASRDSSTLGEAFF
. | TRBJ2-1 | . | TRBV6-1 | TGTGCCAGCAGTGAGGGCCCCAGGGGAGATAATGAGCAGTTCTTC | CASSEGPRGDNEQFF
. | TRBJ1-6 | . | TRBV6-5 | TGTGCCAGCAGTTATCAGGCAAATTCACCCCTCCACTTT | CASSYQANSPLHF
once | TRBJ2-7 | . | TRBV19 | TGTGCCAGTAGTATCGGGTACGGGCAGCAGTTCTACGAGCAGTACTTC | CASSIGYGQQFYEQYF
. | TRBJ1-5 | TRBD1 | TRBV2 | TGTGCCAGCATGACCCAGGGGGCGAAAGTCAATCAGCCCCAGCATTTT | CASMTQGAKVNQPQHF
. | TRBJ2-6 | . | TRBV5-4 | TGTGCCAGCAGCTTGGACAGCCTAAGCTCTGGGGCCAACGTCCTGACTTTC | CASSLDSLSSGANVLTF
. | TRBJ2-2 | . | TRBV9 | TGTGCCAGCAGCGTTAGCGTCCCTAACACCGGGGAGCTGTTTTTT | CASSVSVPNTGELFF
. | TRBJ2-2 | . | TRBV7-2 | TGTGCCAGCAGCTTCCGACAAGCGAACACCGGGGAGCTGTTTTTT | CASSFRQANTGELFF
. | TRBJ1-5 | . | TRBV28 | TGTGCCAGCAGTCCACAAATCCTGGGTCAGCCCCAGCATTTT | CASSPQILGQPQHF
. | TRBJ1-2 | . | TRBV10-3 | TGTGCCATCAGTGAGTTTTGGCAGGCCGCTAACTATGGCTACACCTTC | CAISEFWQAANYGYTF
. | TRBJ2-7 | TRBD2 | TRBV7-2 | TGTGCCAGCAGCTTGGGACTACTTTCCTACGAGCAGTACTTC | CASSLGLLSYEQYF
. | TRBJ2-3 | . | TRBV27 | TGTGCCAGCACTCCAAGCTCCCAGTCGGGAGATACGCAGTATTTT | CASTPSSQSGDTQYF
once | TRBJ1-3 | . | TRBV10-1 | TGCGCCAGCAGTTCGACAGTCTCTGGAAACACCATATATTTT | CASSSTVSGNTIYF
. | TRBJ2-7 | TRBD1 | TRBV5-1 | TGCGCCAGCAGCTGGGGGACAGGGAGCTCCTACGAGCAGTACTTC | CASSWGTGSSYEQYF
. | TRBJ1-2 | . | TRBV7-2 | TGTGCCAGCAGGACCGTTGGGGGTTATGGCTACACCTTC | CASRTVGGYGYTF
. | TRBJ2-5 | . | TRBV2 | TGTGCCAGCTCTACTATTCAAGAGACCCAGTACTTC | CASSTIQETQYF
. | TRBJ2-7 | TRBD2 | TRBV7-2 | TGTGCCAGCAGCTCTACCTCCGGGACTAGCGGATACGAGCAGTACTTC | CASSSTSGTSGYEQYF
once | TRBJ1-1 | . | TRBV29-1 | TGCAGCGTTGGGACAGCGATGAACACTGAAGCTTTCTTT | CSVGTAMNTEAFF
once | TRBJ2-5 | TRBD1 | TRBV7-9 | TGTGCCAGCACCTTCCCTTTCACCGGGACAGGGGAGGAGACCCAGTACTTC | CASTFPFTGTGEETQYF
. | TRBJ1-1 | . | TRBV7-2 | TGTGCCAGCAGCTTAGAAGGAGGTAACACTGAAGCTTTCTTT | CASSLEGGNTEAFF
. | TRBJ1-5 | TRBD1 | TRBV29-1 | TGCAGCGTCGCCGAAGGACAGGGACATCAGCCCCAGCATTTT | CSVAEGQGHQPQHF